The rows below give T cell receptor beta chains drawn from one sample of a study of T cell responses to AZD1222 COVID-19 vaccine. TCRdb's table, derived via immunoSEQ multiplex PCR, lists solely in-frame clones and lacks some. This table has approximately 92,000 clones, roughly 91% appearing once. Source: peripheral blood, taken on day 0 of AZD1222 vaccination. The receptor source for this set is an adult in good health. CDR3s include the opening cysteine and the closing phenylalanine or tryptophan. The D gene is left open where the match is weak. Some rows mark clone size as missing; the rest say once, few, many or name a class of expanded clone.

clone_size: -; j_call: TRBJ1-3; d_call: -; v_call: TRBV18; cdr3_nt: TGTGCCAGCTCACCGAGACAGCTCCTATCGTCTGGAAACACCATATATTTT; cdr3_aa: CASSPRQLLSSGNTIYF
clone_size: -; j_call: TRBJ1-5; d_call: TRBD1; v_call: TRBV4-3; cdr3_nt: TGCGCCAGCAGTTCCGGACAGGGGAGCAATCAGCCCCAGCATTTT; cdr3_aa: CASSSGQGSNQPQHF
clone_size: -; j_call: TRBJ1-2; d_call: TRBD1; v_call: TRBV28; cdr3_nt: TGTGCCATCCTACAGGGGGCGGATGGCTACACCTTC; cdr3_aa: CAILQGADGYTF
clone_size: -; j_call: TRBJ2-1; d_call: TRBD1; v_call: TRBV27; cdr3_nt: TGTGCCAGCACAGAGGGACAGGGGGGAATCAATGAGCAGTTCTTC; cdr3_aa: CASTEGQGGINEQFF
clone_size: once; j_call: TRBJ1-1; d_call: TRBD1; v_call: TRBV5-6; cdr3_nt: TGTGCCAGCAGCTCCAACAGAGGGGGCTCCCTTGAAGCTTTCTTT; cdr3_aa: CASSSNRGGSLEAFF
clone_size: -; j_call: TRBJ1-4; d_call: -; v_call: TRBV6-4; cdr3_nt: TGTGCCAGCCCGGGCCCCCACACCCCAGAGGGCAGAACTAATGAAAAACTGTTTTTT; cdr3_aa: CASPGPHTPEGRTNEKLFF
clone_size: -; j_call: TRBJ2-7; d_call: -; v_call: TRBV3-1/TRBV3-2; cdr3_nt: TGTGCCAGCAGCCAAGGTCGCCTTCGCCCTTTCTTC; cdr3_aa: CASSQGRLRPFF
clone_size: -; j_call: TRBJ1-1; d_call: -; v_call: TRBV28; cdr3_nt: TGTGCCAGCAGATCACAGTCTCTAGCTTTCTTT; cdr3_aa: CASRSQSLAFF
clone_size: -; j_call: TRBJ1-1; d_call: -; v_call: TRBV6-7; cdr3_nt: TGTGCCAGCAGTTACCTGAACCTAGACTACACTGAAGCTTTCTTT; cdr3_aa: CASSYLNLDYTEAFF
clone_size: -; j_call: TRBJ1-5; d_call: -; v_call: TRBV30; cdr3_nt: TGTGCCTGGAGTGTAGGGCCCACAGGTCAGCCCCAGCATTTT; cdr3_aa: CAWSVGPTGQPQHF
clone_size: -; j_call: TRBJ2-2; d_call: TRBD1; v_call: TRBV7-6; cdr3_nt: TGTGCCAGCACCGTAATGGGACAGCCCACCGGGGAGCTGTTTTTT; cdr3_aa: CASTVMGQPTGELFF
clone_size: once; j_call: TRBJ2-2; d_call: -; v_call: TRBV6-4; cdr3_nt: TGTGCCAGCAGCCCAGGGGTTGACACCGGGGAGCTGTTTTTT; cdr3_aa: CASSPGVDTGELFF
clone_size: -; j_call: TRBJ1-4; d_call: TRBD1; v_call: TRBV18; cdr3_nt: TGTGCCAGCTCACCGGGACAGGGGAATAATGAAAAACTGTTTTTT; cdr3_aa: CASSPGQGNNEKLFF
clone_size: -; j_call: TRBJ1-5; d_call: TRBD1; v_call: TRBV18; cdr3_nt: TGTGCCAGCTCACGAGGGGACAGACTCAATCAGCCCCAGCATTTT; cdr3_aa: CASSRGDRLNQPQHF
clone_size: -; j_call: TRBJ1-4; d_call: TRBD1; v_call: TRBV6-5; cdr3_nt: TGTGCCAGCAGTTACTCCTTCAGGGGGACTAATGAAAAACTGTTTTTT; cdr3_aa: CASSYSFRGTNEKLFF
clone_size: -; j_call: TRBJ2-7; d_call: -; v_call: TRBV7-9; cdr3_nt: TGTGCCAGCAGCTCTACGACTGACAGTACGCAGTACTTC; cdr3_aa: CASSSTTDSTQYF
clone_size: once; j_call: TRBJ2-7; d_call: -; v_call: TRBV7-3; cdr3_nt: TGTGCCAGCAGCTTAGACCACTCTGCGAGGGAGCAGTACTTC; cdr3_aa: CASSLDHSAREQYF
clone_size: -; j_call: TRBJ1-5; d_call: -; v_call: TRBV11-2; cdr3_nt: TGTGCCAGCAGTTTACAGGGAAATGGCAATCAGCCCCAGCATTTT; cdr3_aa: CASSLQGNGNQPQHF
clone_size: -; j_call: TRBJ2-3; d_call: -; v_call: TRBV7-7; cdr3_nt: TGTGCTAGCAGCTTAGGCGTCAGCTCCACAGATACGCAGTATTTT; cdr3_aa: CASSLGVSSTDTQYF
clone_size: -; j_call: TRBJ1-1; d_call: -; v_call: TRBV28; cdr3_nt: TGTGCCAGCAGTTTATCCTCAGAGATGAACACTGAAGCTTTCTTT; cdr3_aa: CASSLSSEMNTEAFF